These T cell receptor beta chains were read from a single sample in a study of T cells in Graves' hyperthyroidism and ophthalmopathy. Each CDR3 protein is one row after TCRdb ran MiXCR on the multiplex PCR reads. The profile shows 100,000 to 140,000 distinct CDR3 sequences, roughly 15% of them singletons. Source material: blood. These TCRs come from a woman aged 50 to 65 with Graves' hyperthyroidism. Both conserved end residues are part of each CDR3. The order of the fields is J gene, D gene, clone size, V gene, CDR3 DNA, CDR3 protein. A D gene is named only where the DNA matches it firmly. The size entry gives how often the clone was seen (once, few, many) or a class if it is expanded.

J gene: TRBJ2-3; D gene: TRBD2; clone size: many; V gene: TRBV7-8; CDR3 DNA: TGTGCCAGCAGTGACCCTAGCGGGAGCACAGATACGCAGTATTTT; CDR3 protein: CASSDPSGSTDTQYF
J gene: TRBJ1-1; D gene: .; clone size: many; V gene: TRBV20-1; CDR3 DNA: TGCAGTGCTAGAGACCCCACAGGGAAAAGCATGAACACTGAAGCTTTCTTT; CDR3 protein: CSARDPTGKSMNTEAFF
J gene: TRBJ1-1; D gene: .; clone size: many; V gene: TRBV6-1; CDR3 DNA: TGTGCCAGCAGGGAGGCAATGAACACTGAAGCTTTCTTT; CDR3 protein: CASREAMNTEAFF
J gene: TRBJ2-7; D gene: .; clone size: many; V gene: TRBV20-1; CDR3 DNA: TGCAGTGCTAGAGATAGAAAGTACGGAGTATCCTACGAGCAGTACTTC; CDR3 protein: CSARDRKYGVSYEQYF
J gene: TRBJ2-7; D gene: TRBD1; clone size: many; V gene: TRBV18; CDR3 DNA: TGTGCCAGCTCACCCCGGGACAGGGGACTGAACGAGCAGTACTTC; CDR3 protein: CASSPRDRGLNEQYF
J gene: TRBJ2-1; D gene: TRBD2; clone size: many; V gene: TRBV7-8; CDR3 DNA: TGTGCCAGCAGCCCCAAAAGCGGGACCTACAATGAGCAGTTCTTC; CDR3 protein: CASSPKSGTYNEQFF
J gene: TRBJ2-3; D gene: .; clone size: once; V gene: TRBV11-1; CDR3 DNA: TGTGCCAGCAGCTTAACAGGGCCAGATACGCAGTATTTT; CDR3 protein: CASSLTGPDTQYF
J gene: TRBJ1-5; D gene: TRBD1; clone size: many; V gene: TRBV2; CDR3 DNA: TGTGCCAGCAGTGAAGAGGCAGGGGGGCAGCCCCAGCATTTT; CDR3 protein: CASSEEAGGQPQHF
J gene: TRBJ2-2; D gene: TRBD2; clone size: many; V gene: TRBV4-1; CDR3 DNA: TGCGCCAGCAGAAGGACGAATCTAGCGGGAGGGCCCGACACCGGGGAGCTGTTTTTT; CDR3 protein: CASRRTNLAGGPDTGELFF
J gene: TRBJ2-2; D gene: .; clone size: many; V gene: TRBV5-1; CDR3 DNA: TGCGCCAGCAGGCCGGCAGGGTTCGGCGGGGAGCTGTTTTTT; CDR3 protein: CASRPAGFGGELFF
J gene: TRBJ1-6; D gene: .; clone size: many; V gene: TRBV20-1; CDR3 DNA: TGCAGTGCAGCGCCGGGACCCCTCGCCGAAGTCCACTTT; CDR3 protein: CSAAPGPLAEVHF
J gene: TRBJ1-5; D gene: .; clone size: once; V gene: TRBV2; CDR3 DNA: TGTGCCAGCGCCGGGACGGGTGGCAATCAGCCCCAGCATTTT; CDR3 protein: CASAGTGGNQPQHF